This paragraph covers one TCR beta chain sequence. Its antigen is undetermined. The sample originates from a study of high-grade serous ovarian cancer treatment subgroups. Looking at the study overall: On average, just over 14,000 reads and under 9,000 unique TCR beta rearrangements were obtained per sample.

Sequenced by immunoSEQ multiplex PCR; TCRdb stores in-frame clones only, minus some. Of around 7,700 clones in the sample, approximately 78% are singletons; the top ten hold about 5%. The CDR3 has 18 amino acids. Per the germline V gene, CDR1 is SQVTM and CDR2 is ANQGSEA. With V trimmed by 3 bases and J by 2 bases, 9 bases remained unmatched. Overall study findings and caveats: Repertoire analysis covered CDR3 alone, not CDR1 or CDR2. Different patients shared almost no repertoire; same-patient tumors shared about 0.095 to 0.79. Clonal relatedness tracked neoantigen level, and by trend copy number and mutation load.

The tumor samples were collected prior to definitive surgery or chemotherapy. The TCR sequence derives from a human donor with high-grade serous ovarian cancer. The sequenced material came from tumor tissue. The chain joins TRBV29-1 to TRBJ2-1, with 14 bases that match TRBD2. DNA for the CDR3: TGCAGCGTTGAGGCGGGGACTAGCGGGAGAGTTCCCTACAATGAGCAGTTCTTC. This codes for CSVEAGTSGRVPYNEQFF.